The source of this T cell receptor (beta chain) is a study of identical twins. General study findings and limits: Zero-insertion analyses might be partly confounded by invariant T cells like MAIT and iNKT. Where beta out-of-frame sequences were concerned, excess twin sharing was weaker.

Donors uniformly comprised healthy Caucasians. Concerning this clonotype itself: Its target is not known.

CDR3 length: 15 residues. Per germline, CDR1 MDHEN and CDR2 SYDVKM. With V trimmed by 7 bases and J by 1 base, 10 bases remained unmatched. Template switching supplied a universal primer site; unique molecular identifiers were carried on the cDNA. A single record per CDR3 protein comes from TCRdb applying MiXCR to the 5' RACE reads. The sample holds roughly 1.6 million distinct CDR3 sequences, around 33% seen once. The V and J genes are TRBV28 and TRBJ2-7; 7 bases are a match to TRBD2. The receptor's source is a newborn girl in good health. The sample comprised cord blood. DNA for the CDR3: TGTGCCAGCACCAACTCAACTAGCGTTTCCTACGAGCAGTACTTC. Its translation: CASTNSTSVSYEQYF.